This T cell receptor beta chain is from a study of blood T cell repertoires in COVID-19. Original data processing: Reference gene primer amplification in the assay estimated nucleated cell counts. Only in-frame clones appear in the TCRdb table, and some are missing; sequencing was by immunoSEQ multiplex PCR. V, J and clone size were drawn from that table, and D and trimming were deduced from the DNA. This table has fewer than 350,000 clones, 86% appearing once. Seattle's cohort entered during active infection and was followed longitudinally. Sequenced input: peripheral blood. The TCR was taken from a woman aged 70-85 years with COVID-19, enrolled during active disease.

CDR3 coding DNA: TGTGCCAGCAGCCAAGCGGCGGGGGGAATTATTTCGGAGGAGCAGTACTTC. This translates into CASSQAAGGIISEEQYF. The rearrangement uses TRBV7-9 and TRBJ2-7; 8 bases align to TRBD2. Per germline, CDR1 SEHNR and CDR2 FQNEAQ (reference sequence). There are 17 residues in the CDR3. V gave up 5 bases and J gave up 7 bases; unmatched junction bases: 19.